The 10 T cell receptor beta chains in this list originate from one sample, sequenced in a study of blood T cell repertoires in COVID-19. Sequencing was performed with immunoSEQ multiplex PCR; in TCRdb, only in-frame clones are kept and a portion is missing. Counted here are around 300,000 clones, around 90% occurring once; the ten biggest clones make up 1.1%. Specimen: PBMCs or T cells enriched from blood (not recorded which). These receptors originate from a woman aged 25 to 39 who had recovered from COVID-19.

The chain combines TRBV5-4 with TRBJ2-5, with D possibly matching TRBD1 (6 bases). The CDR3 length is 16 residues. Germline V gene lookup returns CDR1 SGHNT and CDR2 YYREEE (reference sequence). Trimming removed 0 bases at V and 2 bases at J, with 14 bases between. The CDR3 here is CASSLALGTKQETQYF. The CDR3 DNA sequence: TGTGCCAGCAGCTTGGCGCTCGGGACAAAACAAGAGACCCAGTACTTC. The whole variable domain, filled in from reference TRBV5-4 and TRBJ2-5, reads ETGVTQSPTHLIKTRGQQVTLRCSSQSGHNTVSWYQQALGQGPQFIFQYYREEENGRGNFPPRFSGLQFPNYSSELNVNALELDDSALYLCASSLALGTKQETQYFGPGTRLLVL.

This chain uses TRBV25-1 with TRBJ2-2; 11 bases match TRBD2. The CDR3 totals 18 residues. V trimming: 1 base; J trimming: 4 bases; junction bases outside the gene matches: 8. Germline V gene lookup returns CDR1 MGHDK and CDR2 SYGVNS. The CDR3 sequence: CASSESSSGREITGELFF. DNA for the CDR3: TGTGCCAGCAGTGAATCGAGTAGCGGGAGGGAGATCACCGGGGAGCTGTTTTTT.

This chain joins TRBV5-4 and TRBJ2-5; D uncertain. V was pared by 4 bases and J by 5 bases, with 12 bases between. The CDR3 consists of 13 residues. Germline V CDR1 and CDR2: SGHNT, YYREEE (reference sequence). CDR3 in DNA: TGTGCCAGCAGCGGAGAGACCGGGGAGACCCAGTACTTC. This gives the protein CASSGETGETQYF.

This chain connects TRBV28 to TRBJ1-1; the D is unclear. Looked up from germline, CDR1 is MDHEN and CDR2 is SYDVKM. Trimming stripped 2 bases from V and 6 bases from J, with 19 bases between. The CDR3 sequence is 16 residues long. Written as DNA, the CDR3 is TGTGCCAGCAGTTTACGTGAGGGCCAACTCGTGGCTGAAGCTTTCTTT. This sequence encodes CASSLREGQLVAEAFF.

The V call is TRBV14, the J call TRBJ1-2; maybe TRBD1 (6 bases). From germline, CDR1 is SGHDN and CDR2 FVKESK. V was pared by 0 bases and J by 4 bases, with 18 bases between. The CDR3 length is 17 residues. The CDR3 DNA sequence: TGTGCCAGCAGCCAAGAGCATATATCAGGGGAAATCTATGGCTACACCTTC. Amino acid sequence: CASSQEHISGEIYGYTF.

This chain uses TRBV7-8 with TRBJ1-4, with D tentatively TRBD1 (6 bases). Deletions cut 1 base from V and 8 bases from J, with 8 bases between. Germline CDR1 SGHVS, CDR2 FQNEAQ. The CDR3 runs 13 residues. DNA of the CDR3: TGTGCCAGCAGCTTAGACAGGGTGGAAAAACTGTTTTTT. It specifies CASSLDRVEKLFF.

The chain couples TRBV27 to TRBJ1-3; D may be TRBD1 (6 bases). Germline assignment: CDR1 MNHEY and CDR2 SMNVEV (reference sequence). V lost 5 bases, J lost 0 bases, and 11 bases lay in between. CDR3 length: 15 residues. The CDR3: CASSTRGNSGNTIYF. CDR3 DNA sequence: TGTGCCAGCAGTACCAGGGGTAACTCTGGAAACACCATATATTTT.

The table lists this clone with a few counts. The rearrangement links TRBV30 to TRBJ1-6, with a tentative D call TRBD1 (6 bases). CDR3 length: 17 residues. Germline V gene lookup returns CDR1 GTSNPN and CDR2 SVGIG (reference sequence). V was pared by 3 bases and J by 8 bases, with 23 bases between. The CDR3 here is CAWSPTNTGTIYSPLHF. The CDR3, as DNA: TGTGCCTGGAGCCCAACCAATACCGGGACAATTTATTCACCCCTCCACTTT.

V gene TRBV5-1 combines with J gene TRBJ2-3; 11 nucleotides match TRBD1. J lost 5 bases, V lost 0 bases, and 2 bases had no gene match. In germline, CDR1 is SGHRS, CDR2 YFSETQ. The CDR3 has 15 residues. CDR3 in DNA: TGCGCCAGCAGCTTGGAGGGACAGGGGGTAGATACGCAGTATTTT. It is translated as CASSLEGQGVDTQYF.

This sequence joins TRBV30 and TRBJ2-7, with 8 bases identical to TRBD1. The CDR3 consists of 14 residues. V shed 2 bases and J 4 bases; nucleotides not matched to a gene: 7. In germline, CDR1 is GTSNPN, CDR2 SVGIG (reference sequence). This CDR3 reads CAWSLQGAFYEQYF. The DNA of the CDR3 is TGTGCCTGGAGTCTCCAGGGGGCCTTTTACGAGCAGTACTTC.